Listed here are 6 T cell receptor beta chains from one sample, sequenced in a study of cytomegalovirus exposure and HLA in healthy donors. PCR amplification relied on 60 Vbeta primers (plus 13 Jbeta primers). The assay was immunoSEQ multiplex PCR, and TCRdb's table has in-frame clones only and misses some. The sample includes about 160,000 clones, about 88% seen only once; the top ten take roughly 1.9%. Sample: PBMCs. Every receptor here comes from a woman in her late teens or twenties in good health and CMV-seronegative.

V and J are TRBV19 and TRBJ2-7; TRBD2 aligns across 7 bases. Germline V gene lookup returns CDR1 LNHDA and CDR2 SQIVND (reference sequence). V lost 6 bases and J lost 5; bases outside the gene matches: 10. This CDR3 is 14 amino acids long. In DNA form, the CDR3 reads TGTGCCAGTAGCACCACCTGGGGGGGGGACGAGCAGTACTTC. Protein product: CASSTTWGGDEQYF.

This chain links TRBV5-1 with TRBJ2-7, with D possibly matching TRBD2 (6 bases). The V end was cut by 4 bases, the J end by 1 base, with 24 bases between. Germline lookup yields CDR1 SGHRS and CDR2 YFSETQ. The CDR3 is 18 residues long. The CDR3 region is CASSRGPSAQGASYEQYF. The CDR3 DNA is TGCGCCAGCAGCCGCGGGCCTAGCGCACAAGGAGCGTCCTACGAGCAGTACTTC.

The V gene is TRBV6-4, the J gene TRBJ2-1; a weak D match, TRBD1 (7 bases). The V gene lost 8 bases and the J gene lost 4 bases, with 21 bases spanning the gap. CDR1 is MRHNA, CDR2 SNTAGT, per germline. The CDR3 length is 16 residues. For the CDR3, the DNA is TGTGCCAGCGGGGGAGGTACGGGACAGCCATACAATGAGCAGTTCTTC. This encodes CASGGGTGQPYNEQFF.

V usage is TRBV19 and J usage is TRBJ2-3; 10 bases agree with TRBD2. The CDR3 covers 16 residues. Germline V gene data show CDR1 as LNHDA and CDR2 as SQIVND (reference sequence). V lost 4 bases, J lost 2 bases, and 6 bases stayed unmatched. The CDR3 sequence: CASSTLAGAFTDTQYF. In nucleotides, the CDR3 is TGTGCCAGTAGTACCCTAGCGGGGGCCTTCACAGATACGCAGTATTTT.

V and J are TRBV11-1 and TRBJ2-7; 8 nucleotides line up with TRBD1. Germline-derived CDR1 and CDR2 are SGHAT and FQDESV (reference sequence). The CDR3 is made up of 11 amino acids. V was clipped by 8 bases and J by 6 bases; unmatched bases: 3. The DNA of the CDR3 is TGTGCCAGCTCACAGGGGGTCGAGCAGTACTTC. It specifies CASSQGVEQYF.

The chain links TRBV4-1 to TRBJ1-2; the match to TRBD1 covers 9 bases. The V gene's germline CDR1 is MGHRA and CDR2 YSYEKL. Germline trimming cut 8 bases from V and 3 bases from J; bases unmatched to any gene: 13. The CDR3 totals 16 residues. The CDR3 reads CASARGPWTGDYGYTF. Written as DNA, the CDR3 is TGCGCCAGCGCTCGCGGCCCCTGGACAGGGGACTATGGCTACACCTTC.